One T cell receptor beta chain is described in this entry. The specificity of this receptor is unknown. The input lacks base qualities; no much larger clone sits a single base away. The entry originates in a study of response to subunit inactivated influenza vaccine (dated by TCRdb to 2016 to 2018). About the full investigation: Deep quantitative profiling of the T cell receptor repertoire was used in the study to follow responses to a trivalent subunit inactivated influenza vaccine.

The paper as a whole reports these results and caveats: According to the authors, only a limited number of new T cells may be recruited by each seasonal influenza vaccination.

The library was generated by RT-PCR. Sequenced on an Illumina HiSeq 2500. In TCRdb, the public reads were trimmed at Q25 with fastp and aligned with MiXCR, with productive beta chains retained. Identical CDR3 proteins give one entry, which carries the most common genes and DNA. The sample yields 650,000 to 850,000 distinct CDR3 sequences; about 15% were counted once. 5.5% to 8% of the sample belongs to the ten largest clones. The CDR3 runs 16 residues from the cysteine to the phenylalanine. Just CDR3 DNA is preserved here, 48 bases in frame from base 1. Trimming costs V 3 bases and J 4 bases, and their ends lie 16 bases apart. Via the germline V gene, CDR1 is KGHSH and CDR2 LQKENI.

The sequence links TRBV18 to TRBJ1-3; the D gene is not confidently resolved. The starting material was PBMCs from blood, obtained 14 to 15 days before vaccination. The sequence came from a man in his forties or fifties who received an inactivated influenza vaccine. Donor details come from another sample of the same person, matched by shared clones. Read as DNA, the sequence is TGTGCCAGCTCACCTATGGGAATAGCCAACGGAAACACCATATATTTT. This sequence encodes CASSPMGIANGNTIYF.